Each of the 14 T cell receptor beta chains below was sequenced from the same sample in a study of brain T cells in children with intractable seizures. Repertoires were generated with immunoSEQ multiplex PCR, while TCRdb's copy carries only in-frame clones and drops some. The sample lists some 62,000 clones, about 96% occurring once. Sequences were derived from peripheral blood, sampled at surgery. These receptors were taken from a boy under two years old with focal cortical dysplasia and intractable seizures.

The chain uses TRBV11-2 and TRBJ2-1; the match to TRBD2 covers 10 bases. This CDR3 comprises 17 residues. CDR1 is SGHAT, CDR2 FQNNGV, per germline. The V segment lost 0 bases and the J segment 4 bases; nucleotides outside the gene matches: 6. CDR3 residues: CASSLEGILAGYNEQFF. In nucleotides, the CDR3 is TGTGCCAGCAGCTTAGAGGGAATACTAGCGGGATACAATGAGCAGTTCTTC. Together with reference TRBV11-2 and TRBJ2-1, the CDR3 gives the full variable domain: EAGVAQSPRYKIIEKRQSVAFWCNPISGHATLYWYQQILGQGPKLLIQFQNNGVVDDSQLPKDRFSAERLKGVDSTLKIQPAKLEDSAVYLCASSLEGILAGYNEQFFGPGTRLTVL.

CDR3 bases: TGTGCCAGCAGCCAAGCCATAAGGGGGTACGAGCAGTACTTC. Translating gives CASSQAIRGYEQYF. The chain links TRBV3-1 (or the pseudogene TRBV3-2) to TRBJ2-7; tentative D call: TRBD1 (6 bases). The V gene lost 1 base and the J gene lost 4 bases, with 11 bases spanning the gap. CDR1 and CDR2 from the germline V gene are LGHDT and YNNKEL (reference sequence). CDR3 length: 14 residues.

This clone was counted once. The V and J genes are TRBV7-9 and TRBJ2-1, with D perhaps matching TRBD2 (5 bases). Germline V gene data show CDR1 as SEHNR and CDR2 as FQNEAQ (reference sequence). This CDR3 is built from 15 residues. Trimming shortened V by 3 bases and J by 3 bases, and 12 bases separated the two germline ends. CDR3 DNA: TGTGCCAGCAGCTTCAGCGGAGAATTCTACAATGAGCAGTTCTTC. Its protein product is CASSFSGEFYNEQFF.

The chain links TRBV6-6 to TRBJ1-1, with a tentative D call TRBD1 (5 bases). The length of the CDR3 is 15 residues. In germline, CDR1 is MNHNY, CDR2 SVGAGI (reference sequence). Trimming stripped 2 bases from V and 2 bases from J, with 12 bases between. The CDR3 is CASSYGGDGNTEAFF. CDR3 bases: TGTGCCAGCAGTTACGGGGGAGACGGCAACACTGAAGCTTTCTTT.

The CDR3 loop is CASSIGTSTGELFF. The CDR3 DNA reads as TGTGCCAGTAGTATCGGGACAAGTACCGGGGAGCTGTTTTTT. V usage is TRBV19 and J usage is TRBJ2-2, with a weak D call TRBD1 (6 bases). CDR1 is LNHDA and CDR2 is SQIVND in the germline V gene (reference sequence). This CDR3 spans 14 amino acids. Trimming left V 3 bases short and J 5 bases short, with 10 bases between.

This clone was seen once. The chain is built from TRBV6-5 and TRBJ1-4; D is perhaps TRBD1 (5 bases). Trimming stripped 0 bases from V and 5 bases from J, with 7 bases between. Germline CDR1 reads MNHEY; CDR2 reads SVGAGI. This CDR3 comprises 14 residues. CDR3 residues: CASSYSPGNEKLFF. CDR3 coding DNA: TGTGCCAGCAGTTACTCGCCAGGGAATGAAAAACTGTTTTTT.

V is TRBV2 and J is TRBJ2-3, with TRBD2 identical over 12 bases. V trimming: 8 bases; J trimming: 1 base; junction bases outside the gene matches: 7. Germline CDR1 and CDR2: SNHLY and FYNNEI. CDR3 length equals 16 residues. The CDR3 DNA reads TGTGCCAGCGCCGGACTAGCGGGGTTGGGCACAGATACGCAGTATTTT. This sequence encodes CASAGLAGLGTDTQYF.

The rearrangement joins TRBV5-1 to TRBJ2-7; 9 bases are shared with TRBD2. CDR3 length equals 16 residues. V dropped 4 bases and J dropped 5; count of bases not matched to a gene: 13. In germline, CDR1 is SGHRS, CDR2 YFSETQ. This CDR3 is CASSTTSGLAIHEQYF. The CDR3 nucleotides read TGCGCCAGCAGCACCACCTCCGGACTAGCGATCCACGAGCAGTACTTC.

V is TRBV7-2 and J is TRBJ2-7; D uncertain. Per the germline V gene, CDR1 is SGHTA and CDR2 is FQGNSA. CDR3 size: 11 residues. V lost 5 bases and J 0 bases, leaving 2 bases between the germline ends. The CDR3 region is CASSASYEQYF. CDR3 coding DNA: TGTGCCAGCAGCGCCTCCTACGAGCAGTACTTC.

The CDR3 here is CASSTMGLAGNGELFF. DNA for the CDR3: TGTGCCAGCAGCACAATGGGACTAGCGGGAAACGGGGAGCTGTTTTTT. The chain employs TRBV7-3 and TRBJ2-2; TRBD2 matches at 13 bases. CDR1 and CDR2 from the germline V gene are SGHTA and FQGTGA. CDR3 length equals 16 residues. The J segment lost 7 bases and the V segment lost 5 bases, leaving 7 bases of the junction unmatched.

V gene TRBV7-2 combines with J gene TRBJ1-6; D call uncertain. Germline CDR1 is SGHTA and CDR2 is FQGNSA. Trimming removed 5 bases at V and 10 bases at J, with 12 bases between. CDR3 length equals 13 residues. DNA for the CDR3: TGTGCCAGCAGCCCGCGGACGGAATCACCCCTCCACTTT. This gives the protein CASSPRTESPLHF.

The CDR3 loop is CATSPSSLAGSTDTQYF. DNA for the CDR3: TGTGCCACCAGCCCTTCTTCACTAGCGGGGAGCACAGATACGCAGTATTTT. This sequence joins TRBV15 and TRBJ2-3, with TRBD2 matching 10 bases. V trimming: 5 bases; J trimming: 0 bases; junction bases outside the gene matches: 8. The germline gives CDR1 LNHNV, CDR2 YYDKDF (reference sequence). The CDR3 spans 17 residues.

V is TRBV18 and J is TRBJ1-6, with 8 positions matching TRBD1. J was trimmed by 10 bases and V by 4 bases; bases with no gene match: 9. The CDR3 runs 15 residues. The germline CDR1 and CDR2 sequences are KGHSH and LQKENI. This CDR3 reads CASSRNGQGGSPLHF. For the CDR3, the DNA is TGTGCCAGCTCACGCAATGGACAGGGAGGCTCACCCCTCCACTTT. Supplemented by reference TRBV18 and TRBJ1-6, the full variable domain reads NAGVMQNPRHLVRRRGQEARLRCSPMKGHSHVYWYRQLPEEGLKFMVYLQKENIIDESGMPKERFSAEFPKEGPSILRIQQVVRGDSAAYFCASSRNGQGGSPLHFGNGTRLTVT.

CDR3 residues: CASSLEGSGSSYNEQFF. DNA for the CDR3: TGTGCCAGCAGCTTGGAGGGTAGCGGGAGCTCCTACAATGAGCAGTTCTTC. This chain joins TRBV5-6 and TRBJ2-1, with 9 bases identical to TRBD2. Germline lookup yields CDR1 SGHDT and CDR2 YYEEEE. With V trimmed by 0 bases and J by 0 bases, 4 bases remained unmatched. CDR3 length: 17 residues.